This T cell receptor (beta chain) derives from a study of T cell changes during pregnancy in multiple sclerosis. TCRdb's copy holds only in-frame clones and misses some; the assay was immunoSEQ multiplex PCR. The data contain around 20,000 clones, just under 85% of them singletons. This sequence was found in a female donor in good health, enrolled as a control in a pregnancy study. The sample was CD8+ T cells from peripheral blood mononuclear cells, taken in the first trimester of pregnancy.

The CDR3 reads CASSEGGGGEKLFF. CDR3 in DNA: TGTGCCAGCAGTGAAGGAGGGGGAGGGGAAAAACTGTTTTTT. The gene calls are TRBV6-1 and TRBJ1-4, with D maybe TRBD1 (6 bases). Per germline, CDR1 MNHNS and CDR2 SASEGT. This CDR3 has 14 residues. V was cut by 1 base and J by 8 bases, with 11 bases left in between.